This T cell receptor (beta chain) was captured by sequencing in a study of somatic reversion in DOCK8 deficiency (dated by TCRdb to about 2020). With respect to the entire study: The study compared T cell receptor beta repertoires of DOCK8-deficient patients, DOCK8-revertant patients and healthy volunteers. The DOCK8-deficient patients included in the study had already been reported in previous work. The ways in which somatic reversion of pathogenic DOCK8 variants alters lymphocyte differentiation and function in DOCK8 deficiency were investigated.

Taking its sample share into account, this clonotype is large (0.1 to 1%). Its antigen is still unknown. Within one base of it there is no much larger clone, and no base qualities were kept. The CDR3 covers 14 residues, taking in both the cysteine and the phenylalanine. The sequence is cut down to CDR3 DNA, 42 bases in frame from base 1. CDR1 and CDR2 are drawn from the germline V gene: SGHNT, YENEEA. The trim is 3 bases for V and 0 bases for J, with a gap of 5 bases between the germline ends. What the study reported, not specific to this receptor: The methods did not state, for each individual sample, whether the source material was whole blood or PBMCs.

Libraries were constructed by multiplex PCR. Using EuroClonality-NGS primers, the TRB libraries were generated through a one-step amplicon PCR run on approximately 93 ng genomic DNA. Sequencing of the TRB amplicons was done on Illumina MiSeq instruments using 2 x 250 bp version 2 chemistry. Turning to the authors' computational methods: IMGT/HighV-QUEST was used for primary TRB sequence analysis and V(D)J annotation. Repertoire diversity and composition were evaluated with VDJtools after removing nonfunctional clones and downsampling for comparisons between samples. TCRdb handled the public reads itself, with Q25 trimming in fastp and clone calling in MiXCR, and kept productive beta chains. Each CDR3 protein appears once, grouped with its most common genes and DNA. Clone size and V and J calls follow TCRdb, not the original study. The sample table contains over 4,000 distinct CDR3 sequences; only one count was recorded for 24% of them. The ten largest clonotypes hold roughly a tenth of the sample.

Healthy control blood was obtained from volunteer donors provided by blood services in Australia and France. Genomic DNA for TCR repertoire analysis was extracted from whole blood samples or from PBMCs. Sequencing input: peripheral blood. The origin of this receptor is a human donor in good health. This chain is built from TRBV11-3 and TRBJ2-2, with an unclear D gene assignment. In nucleotide form, the sequence is TGTGCCAGCAGCTTCGGGTCGAACACCGGGGAGCTGTTTTTT. Translated, it reads CASSFGSNTGELFF. The variable domain in full, with residues beyond the CDR3 obtained from the reference TRBV11-3 and TRBJ2-2 genes, is EAGVVQSPRYKIIEKKQPVAFWCNPISGHNTLYWYLQNLGQGPELLIRYENEEAVDDSQLPKDRFSAERLKGVDSTLKIQPAELGDSAVYLCASSFGSNTGELFFGEGSRLTVL.